The rows below give T cell receptor beta chains drawn from one sample of a study of spatial heterogeneity in lung cancer. TCRdb independently ran MiXCR on the 5' RACE reads; one entry per CDR3 protein. This sample yields fewer than 50,000 distinct CDR3 sequences, of which 8% to 11% are seen a single time; roughly 17% belongs to the top ten. The specimen comprised PBMCs, sampled at follow-up. The source is a female donor with early-stage non-small cell lung cancer. Both conserved end residues are part of each CDR3. A D gene is named only where the DNA matches it firmly. Some rows have no size entry. The others give once, few or many, or a class for an expanded clone.

j_call v_call d_call clone_size cdr3_nt cdr3_aa
TRBJ2-3 TRBV7-3 TRBD2 few TGTGCCAGCAGCCACCTAGCGGGGTCAGATACGCAGTATTTT CASSHLAGSDTQYF
TRBJ2-2 TRBV29-1 TRBD2 large TGCAGCGTTGACCTAGCGGGGACCGGGGAGCTGTTTTTT CSVDLAGTGELFF
TRBJ2-7 TRBV10-3 . few TGTGCCATCAGTGAGTCGAATGGGGACGAGGGCGAGCAGTACTTC CAISESNGDEGEQYF
TRBJ2-7 TRBV4-1 . many TGCGCCAGCAGCCAAGACGGCTTAGGCTACGAGCAGTACTTC CASSQDGLGYEQYF
TRBJ2-1 TRBV7-2 . few TGTGCCAGCAGCTTAGCGGCAGGGGCGAATGAGCAGTTCTTC CASSLAAGANEQFF
TRBJ2-1 TRBV10-2 TRBD1 many TGCGCCAGCAGTGTACAGGGGGCAGGCAATGAGCAGTTCTTC CASSVQGAGNEQFF
TRBJ2-2 TRBV5-6 TRBD1 . TGTGCCAGCAGCGAGATGGACAGGGGTAACACCGGGGAGCTGTTTTTT CASSEMDRGNTGELFF
TRBJ2-2 TRBV7-6 . . TGTGCCAGCAGCATGGACCCCGCACGAAGGAACACCGGGGAGCTGTTTTTT CASSMDPARRNTGELFF
TRBJ1-1 TRBV5-1 TRBD1 many TGCGCCAGCAGCTTGGTGACAGGGGCCCCCCCGAACACTGAAGCTTTCTTT CASSLVTGAPPNTEAFF
TRBJ1-1 TRBV28 . . TGTGCCAGCAGTCCGAATAGGAACACTGAAGCTTTCTTT CASSPNRNTEAFF
TRBJ2-7 TRBV28 . many TGTGCCAGCAGTCTCAGGGGAATGCAGTACTTC CASSLRGMQYF
TRBJ1-2 TRBV28 TRBD1 . TGTGCCAGCAACCCGGACAGGGGGAGAGGCTACACCTTC CASNPDRGRGYTF
TRBJ2-3 TRBV2 TRBD2 . TGTGCCAGCAGCGACGCGGGGGGGCCAGTAGATACGCAGTATTTT CASSDAGGPVDTQYF
TRBJ2-2 TRBV5-1 . many TGCGCCAGCACTCCGAGCAGGGGTGGCACCGGGGAGCTGTTTTTT CASTPSRGGTGELFF
TRBJ2-1 TRBV20-1 TRBD1 few TGCAGTGCTAGAACCGTGGGACAGGGTTCCTACAATGAGCAGTTCTTC CSARTVGQGSYNEQFF